The present TCR beta chain was sequenced within a study of identical twins. Study results and caveats: Cross-sectional statistical analysis, not tracking of the same donors, underpinned the conclusions. Within cord blood, abundant beta clonotypes carried fewer insertions, but memory repertoires showed no such trend.

The CDR3 is made up of 11 amino acids. CDR1 and CDR2 (germline): DFQATT, SNEGSKA (reference sequence). The V end was cut by 5 bases, the J end by 6 bases, with 9 bases between. In regard to this clonotype: Its antigen is not identified.

Template switching, a step in the protocol, added a universal primer site, and cDNA carried unique molecular identifiers. From the 5' RACE reads, TCRdb called clonotypes with MiXCR, one entry per CDR3 protein. Here the sample spans about 720,000 distinct CDR3 sequences, 8% to 9% being singletons. All of the donors were Caucasians in good health. These data were also filed under a second study, of yellow fever vaccine responses in identical twins.

Sequencing was carried out using PBMCs. This clonotype was sampled from a woman aged 18-29 years in good health. The chain carries TRBV20-1 and TRBJ2-3; D not certain. Written as DNA, the CDR3 is TGCAGTGCTGGAATACCGGATACGCAGTATTTT. Translating gives CSAGIPDTQYF.